Sequencing of this TCR beta chain was carried out in a study of molecular identifiers for immune sequencing clone quantification. In the study overall: Five portions were made in replicates from RNA of approximately 22,000 or 94,000 naive CD8 cells, and four underwent sequencing.

With 10%, 30% or 50% of RNA, about 20,000 to 1,100,000 naive CD8 T cells were sequenced. Previously reported methods and listed TCR primers produced the bulk TCR libraries. TCRdb passed the PCR reads through MiXCR, listing each CDR3 protein once. The repertoire holds 85,000 to 120,000 distinct CDR3 sequences, with about 32% as singletons. The CDR3 totals 14 residues. CDR1 is MNHEY, CDR2 SVGAGI, per germline. Trimming removed 6 bases at V and 1 base at J, with 12 bases between. Sequenced material: naive CD8+ T cells from blood, with Jurkat cell RNA spiked in. The subset was: FACS-sorted CD8+CD4-CCR7+CD45RA+ naive T cells. The sequence derives from a human donor in good health. Some libraries in this study had Jurkat cell RNA spiked in. The chain joins TRBV6-5 to TRBJ1-1; perhaps TRBD1 as D (6 bases). The CDR3: CASSLGGWNTEAFF. CDR3 bases: TGTGCCAGCAGCCTAGGGGGGTGGAACACTGAAGCTTTCTTT.